Detailed here is one T cell receptor (beta chain). Antigen: not known. This record belongs to a study of T cells in localized non-small cell lung cancer. Study-level results: The study detected a median roughly 57 of the top 100 tumor clones in adjacent lung. Sequence data derive from only one tumor region, so heterogeneity remains possible. Adjacent uninvolved lung had the highest clonality, suggesting focused antigen responses.

Repertoires were generated with immunoSEQ multiplex PCR, while TCRdb's copy carries only in-frame clones and drops some. The sample lists 41,000 or so clones, 70% to 90% seen once, with around 7% in the top ten. The V segment lost 4 bases and the J segment 12 bases; nucleotides outside the gene matches: 14. This CDR3 comprises 16 residues. Germline V gene data show CDR1 as KGHSH and CDR2 as LQKENI. Here the sequenced sample was peripheral blood, taken before any cancer treatment. The chain joins TRBV18 to TRBJ2-1; 11 bases map to TRBD2. The TCR sequence derives from a woman between 18 and 50 years old with stage III lung adenocarcinoma. CDR3 amino acids: CASSLSGGAGNRRQFF. In nucleotides, the CDR3 is TGTGCCAGCTCACTTAGCGGGGGGGCCGGCAACAGACGGCAGTTCTTC.